This T cell receptor beta chain was identified during a study of blood T cell repertoires in COVID-19. V was clipped by 4 bases and J by 9 bases; unmatched bases: 10. The germline CDR1 and CDR2 sequences are SEHNR and FQNEAQ (reference sequence). The CDR3 covers 15 residues. Profiled with immunoSEQ multiplex PCR; TCRdb holds only in-frame clones, not every one. Of roughly 150,000 clones in the sample, 75% to 90% were seen once. Donors were grouped by their self-reported clinical history. In this sample, this clone turned up once. The TCR comes from a man aged 45-65 years who had recovered from COVID-19. The V call is TRBV7-9, the J call TRBJ1-4; 8 bases are a match to TRBD1. Sequenced material: PBMCs or T cells enriched from blood (not recorded which). The CDR3 sequence is CASSWDRPTSQKLFF. The CDR3 bases are TGTGCCAGCAGCTGGGACAGGCCCACGAGCCAAAAACTGTTTTTT.